This T cell receptor beta chain was sequenced during a study of CXCR3-negative and CXCR3-positive naive CD8 T cells. Study-wide results and caveats: TRB CDR3s of CXCR3-positive naive cells were more hydrophobic than those of CXCR3-negative naive cells.

Using triplicate sorts, 300,000 cells were collected each time from every CD8+ T cell subset. Considering frequency, this clonotype is medium-sized. What it recognizes is unknown. Each TRB cDNA library was prepared by 5' RACE (with UMI labels). Following a re-call of the 5' RACE reads, TCRdb has one entry per CDR3 protein and lacks DNA. Its clone listing holds about 5,000 distinct CDR3 sequences. Germline lookup yields CDR1 SQVTM and CDR2 ANQGSEA. The CDR3 loop spans 13 amino acids. The sample comprised naive CXCR3+ CD8+ T cells from blood. The sample's subset: CD45RO-CCR7+CD27+CD95- naive CD8+ T cells expressing CXCR3 (TNR3+). V usage is TRBV29-1 and J usage is TRBJ2-3; TCRdb's assignment of TRBD1 cannot be checked, as there is no DNA. The source of this sequence is a human donor in good health. Some clones in this sample may be carry-over from other donors' samples. The CDR3: CSVEMGVTDTQYF.